These 20 T cell receptor beta chains came from one sample sequenced in a study of human T cells and chemical hapten exposure (dated by TCRdb to the early 2020s). In light of the paper, this sample's time point label describes: pre-sensitization, week 0. The treatment or condition label here, explained by the study, means: therapeutic diphenylcyclopropenone sensitization with weekly scalp DPC. Library prep was done by RACE. Sequencer: NextSeq 500. The raw public data were reprocessed by TCRdb itself: fastp quality trimming at Q25, MiXCR clonotype calling, in-frame beta chains only. Records with the same CDR3 protein are collapsed into one entry carrying the most frequent genes and DNA. The sample includes 120,000 or so distinct CDR3 sequences, with approximately 12% observed a single time. 2.8% of the sample is in the top ten clones. Here the sequenced sample was whole blood, taken in connection with sensitization to the hapten diphenylcyclopropenone (DPC). The source is a woman between 18 and 30 years old with alopecia areata. Some clones in this sample may be carry-over from other donors' samples.

This clonotype was seen repeatedly, ten times or more. This chain links TRBV14 with TRBJ2-3; the match to TRBD2 covers 12 bases. The CDR3 has 16 amino acids. Trimming took 0 bases from V and 4 from J; bases not matched to a gene: 2. Germline V gene sequence: CDR1 SGHDN, CDR2 FVKESK. CDR3 region: CASSQDTSGGSDTQYF. The CDR3 region has the DNA TGTGCCAGCAGCCAAGATACTAGCGGGGGGTCAGATACGCAGTATTTT.

This clonotype has more than one count but fewer than ten. V usage is TRBV20-1 and J usage is TRBJ2-3; D may be TRBD2 (6 bases). Germline values: CDR1 DFQATT, CDR2 SNEGSKA (reference sequence). The length of the CDR3 is 14 residues. V was cut by 0 bases and J by 5 bases, with 12 bases left in between. The CDR3 nucleotides read TGCAGTGCTAGAGATGGAGGGGCCGGAGATACGCAGTATTTT. This codes for CSARDGGAGDTQYF.

This clonotype was recorded at least ten times. This chain uses TRBV4-3 with TRBJ2-6, with D possibly matching TRBD1 (6 bases). The length of the CDR3 is 15 residues. V was clipped by 4 bases and J by 3 bases, with 10 bases between them. The germline V gene has CDR1 LGHNA and CDR2 YSLEER. The CDR3, as DNA: TGCGCCAGCAGCCCACAGGGTTATGGGGCCAACGTCCTGACTTTC. It codes for CASSPQGYGANVLTF.

V is TRBV20-1 and J is TRBJ1-5; D is perhaps TRBD1 (5 bases). V lost 2 bases and J lost 5, with 13 bases in between. Per the germline V gene, CDR1 is DFQATT and CDR2 is SNEGSKA (reference sequence). The CDR3 runs 14 residues. CDR3 protein: CSARSDSSDQPQHF. DNA of the CDR3: TGCAGTGCTAGATCAGACAGTTCAGATCAGCCCCAGCATTTT.

This clonotype was recorded many times. The CDR3 region is CASSETRENTEAFF. CDR3 coding DNA: TGTGCCAGCAGTGAAACACGCGAGAACACTGAAGCTTTCTTT. J is TRBJ1-1 and V is TRBV6-1; D not certain. Germline assignment: CDR1 MNHNS and CDR2 SASEGT. V dropped 2 bases and J dropped 1 base, with 8 bases sitting between them. The CDR3 is made up of 14 amino acids.

The rearrangement links TRBV6-2 or TRBV6-3 to TRBJ2-2; 7 bases are a match to TRBD1. The junction had 4 bases not matched to a gene; V was cut back by 8 bases and J by 1 base. Germline assignment: CDR1 MNHEY and CDR2 SVGEGT. This CDR3 spans 14 amino acids. CDR3 DNA sequence: TGTGCCAGCCAGGGGACAGAGAACACCGGGGAGCTGTTTTTT. This sequence encodes CASQGTENTGELFF.

This clonotype was observed a handful of times. V gene TRBV30 combines with J gene TRBJ2-7; no reliable D call. The CDR3 totals 11 residues. Germline V gene lookup returns CDR1 GTSNPN and CDR2 SVGIG (reference sequence). V lost 5 bases and J 4 bases, leaving 9 bases between the germline ends. CDR3 region: CAWGEFYEQYF. The CDR3 region has the DNA TGTGCCTGGGGGGAATTTTACGAGCAGTACTTC.

The rearrangement joins TRBV14 to TRBJ2-7, with TRBD1 matching 9 bases. Germline V gives CDR1 SGHDN, CDR2 FVKESK. The CDR3 runs to 15 residues. The trim removed 2 bases at V and 2 bases at J, leaving 4 bases unmatched. The CDR3 sequence is CASSQPGQGAYEQYF. CDR3 DNA: TGTGCCAGCAGCCAACCGGGACAGGGCGCCTACGAGCAGTACTTC. The full variable domain, its missing parts supplied by reference TRBV14 and TRBJ2-7, is EAGVTQFPSHSVIEKGQTVTLRCDPISGHDNLYWYRRVMGKEIKFLLHFVKESKQDESGMPNNRFLAERTGGTYSTLKVQPAELEDSGVYFCASSQPGQGAYEQYFGPGTRLTVT.

The chain combines TRBV5-6 with TRBJ2-2; D uncertain. Germline-derived CDR1 and CDR2 are SGHDT and YYEEEE. Between the trimmed V and J ends, which lost 1 base and 5 bases, there was a span of 6 bases. The CDR3 loop spans 13 amino acids. The CDR3 nucleotides are TGTGCCAGCAGCTTGCGGGTTACCGGGGAGCTGTTTTTT. Translation gives CASSLRVTGELFF.

Many counts were recorded for this clonotype. The V and J genes are TRBV18 and TRBJ2-7, with D perhaps TRBD2 (5 bases). V was cut by 2 bases and J by 4 bases, with 12 bases left in between. The CDR3 spans 14 residues. Germline V lookup: CDR1 KGHSH, CDR2 LQKENI. CDR3 in amino acids: CASSPGGHPYEQYF. Written as DNA, the CDR3 is TGTGCCAGCTCACCAGGAGGCCATCCATACGAGCAGTACTTC.

This clonotype was picked up many times. The chain links TRBV6-2 or TRBV6-3 to TRBJ1-5, with 10 bases that match TRBD1. The germline V gene has CDR1 MNHEY and CDR2 SVGEGT. This CDR3 is 16 amino acids long. V dropped 6 bases and J dropped 2; count of bases not matched to a gene: 7. In nucleotides, the CDR3 is TGTGCCAGCAGCCCCGGGACAGGGGTTGGCAATCAGCCCCAGCATTTT. Residues: CASSPGTGVGNQPQHF.

This clonotype was observed many times. The chain joins TRBV28 to TRBJ1-6; a weak D match, TRBD1 (5 bases). The germline V gene encodes CDR1 MDHEN and CDR2 SYDVKM. Trimming shortened V by 6 bases and J by 1 base, and 16 bases separated the two germline ends. The CDR3 totals 17 residues. In DNA, the CDR3 is TGTGCCAGCAGGCGTCCCTTTGCAGGGTCCTATAATTCACCCCTCCACTTT. This translates into CASRRPFAGSYNSPLHF.

This chain joins TRBV4-3 and TRBJ2-2; 10 positions match TRBD1. Losses at the gene ends were 3 bases for V and 7 bases for J; bases not matched to a gene: 2. Germline-derived CDR1 and CDR2 are LGHNA and YSLEER. The CDR3 consists of 14 residues. The CDR3 nucleotides are TGCGCCAGCAGCCACGGGACAGGGGACGGGGAGCTGTTTTTT. It is translated as CASSHGTGDGELFF.

The chain couples TRBV20-1 to TRBJ1-2; no definite D call. The CDR3 loop spans 15 amino acids. Germline lookup yields CDR1 DFQATT and CDR2 SNEGSKA (reference sequence). V lost 5 bases and J lost 4, with 20 bases in between. CDR3 nucleotide sequence: TGCAGTGCTCCCCGCCCCACGGAAACGGGCTATGGCTACACCTTC. It specifies CSAPRPTETGYGYTF.

The chain uses TRBV7-3 and TRBJ2-3; TRBD2 matches 8 bases. V lost 5 bases, J lost 1 base, and 11 bases stayed unmatched. The CDR3 runs 17 residues. Germline V gene lookup returns CDR1 SGHTA and CDR2 FQGTGA. The DNA for the CDR3 is TGTGCCAGCAGCACCGACCCTCAGCGGGGGCGCACAGATACGCAGTATTTT. Protein product: CASSTDPQRGRTDTQYF.

This clonotype was observed a few times. The V and J genes are TRBV14 and TRBJ1-1, with unresolved D. The CDR3 covers 15 residues. V dropped 4 bases and J dropped 1 base, with 13 bases sitting between them. Per the germline V gene, CDR1 is SGHDN and CDR2 is FVKESK. The CDR3, as DNA: TGTGCCAGCAGCCCCCTCTTTGACAAGAACACTGAAGCTTTCTTT. Protein product: CASSPLFDKNTEAFF.

This clonotype was observed a handful of times. An end of the junction differs from the germline gene, which may be a read error. The rearrangement uses TRBV11-2 and TRBJ1-4; D is perhaps TRBD1 (6 bases). CDR1 is SGHAT, CDR2 FQNNGV, per germline. CDR3 length equals 15 residues. As DNA, the CDR3 is TGTGCCAACAGCTTAGAGTCACAGGGAAATGAAAAACTGTTTTTT. Amino acid sequence: CANSLESQGNEKLFF.

This clonotype was recorded a few times. This rearrangement joins TRBV11-3 to TRBJ2-3; 8 positions agree with TRBD1. J gave up 4 bases and V 5 bases, and 5 bases lay outside the gene matches. Germline V gives CDR1 SGHNT, CDR2 YENEEA. This CDR3 spans 14 amino acids. The CDR3 DNA is TGTGCCAGCAGCGTGTCACAGGGGGCAGATACGCAGTATTTT. This translates into CASSVSQGADTQYF.

This clonotype has only a few counts. The genes are TRBV5-4 and TRBJ2-7, with TRBD1 matching 9 bases. This CDR3 region has 14 residues. CDR1 is SGHNT, CDR2 YYREEE, per germline (reference sequence). Unmatched junction bases numbered 7, after V lost 2 bases and J lost 7 bases. The CDR3 region is CASSLRTGVKEQYF. The DNA of the CDR3 is TGTGCCAGCAGCTTAAGGACAGGGGTAAAAGAGCAGTACTTC.

The chain joins TRBV12-5 to TRBJ2-6; the D is unclear. The V gene's germline CDR1 is LGHNT and CDR2 FRNRAP. The CDR3 totals 15 residues. With 8 bases removed from V and 0 bases from J, the gap between germline ends came to 11 bases. The CDR3 DNA reads as TGTGCTAGTACCCAGGCATACTCTGGGGCCAACGTCCTGACTTTC. Encoded protein: CASTQAYSGANVLTF.